This TCR beta chain was retrieved from a study of T-cell memory formation after mild COVID-19. Study information: Clusters were largely donor specific.

Constant-segment primers and 5'RACE yielded cDNA libraries for TCR alpha and TCR beta, each carrying sample barcodes and UMIs. Each CDR3 protein gets one entry after TCRdb re-called the 5' RACE reads with MiXCR. The sample yields nearly 250,000 distinct CDR3 sequences, roughly 15% seen once. Study-level points and caveats: SARS-CoV-2 specificity of second-wave clones peaking day 37 was unconfirmed. CD8+ contracting clones occupied EMRA, while CD4+ ones occupied mainly CM and EM.

CDR3 length equals 14 residues. With 0 bases clipped from V and 4 bases from J, the junction kept 2 bases outside the gene matches. Germline assignment: CDR1 SGHTA and CDR2 FQGNSA. This clonotype has only a few counts. Its antigen is still unknown. The chain recombines TRBV7-2 with TRBJ1-2; TRBD1 matches 7 bases. The sequenced sample was PBMCs or a T cell subset sorted from them (not recorded which). The sequence was collected from an adult woman who had mild COVID-19 (a few samples of this study predate the infection). Cell type and time point are not known. CDR3 sequence reads: CASSLAPGGYGYTF. The DNA of the CDR3 is TGTGCCAGCAGCTTAGCGCCAGGGGGCTATGGCTACACCTTC.